The 10 T cell receptor beta chains below all came from one sample that was sequenced in a study of CD8+ T cells in alopecia areata listed by TCRdb under 2018. The intended sense of this specimen's time point label: baseline before oral tofacitinib. Receptor amplification or capture employed the immunoSEQ multiplex PCR assay. For TCR sequencing, RNA was extracted from every sample and reverse transcribed into cDNA to serve as template. TCRdb re-hosts the immuneACCESS table, in-frame sequences only. Its copies lack some clones; in the studies checked, an unresolved V gene accounts for under half of them, and the cause for the rest is not known. A total of 140,000 to 150,000 clones appear in this sample, approximately 49% of them only once. The ten most abundant clones make up more than 0.95% of the sample. The source was CD4+ T cells sorted from blood, collected at week 0. The receptors come from a human donor with alopecia areata.

The chain couples TRBV2 to TRBJ2-7; 12 bases are shared with TRBD2. Germline V gene lookup returns CDR1 SNHLY and CDR2 FYNNEI. With V trimmed by 4 bases and J by 2 bases, 9 bases remained unmatched. The CDR3 totals 17 residues. The CDR3 DNA follows: TGTGCCAGCAGTGGGACTAGCGGGACCCAAAGACCCTACGAGCAGTACTTC. It is translated as CASSGTSGTQRPYEQYF.

There are a few counts of this clone. The rearrangement joins TRBV7-2 to TRBJ2-1, with TRBD2 matching 11 bases. The CDR3 length is 15 residues. V dropped 4 bases and J dropped 8; count of bases not matched to a gene: 7. CDR1 is SGHTA and CDR2 is FQGNSA in the germline V gene. The CDR3 DNA is TGTGCCAGCAGCTCACTAGCGGGAGTCAGGGATGAGCAGTTCTTC. As protein: CASSSLAGVRDEQFF.

The chain employs TRBV14 and TRBJ2-1, with TRBD2 matching 7 bases. This CDR3 is built from 19 residues. In germline, CDR1 is SGHDN, CDR2 FVKESK. The V gene end was trimmed by 4 bases and the J gene end by 0 bases; junction bases not matched to a gene: 15. The CDR3 spells CASSRLLGSGPSSYNEQFF. DNA for the CDR3: TGTGCCAGCAGCCGCCTTTTGGGTAGCGGGCCGAGCTCCTACAATGAGCAGTTCTTC.

The chain employs TRBV5-6 and TRBJ2-2; the D gene is possibly TRBD1 (6 bases). V was cut by 4 bases and J by 2 bases, with 18 bases left in between. Germline CDR1 and CDR2: SGHDT and YYEEEE. The CDR3 runs 17 residues. CDR3 region: CASSPLGQGPNTGELFF. The CDR3 nucleotides read TGTGCCAGCAGCCCTCTAGGGCAGGGGCCAAACACCGGGGAGCTGTTTTTT.

The chain recombines TRBV25-1 with TRBJ2-7; TRBD2 agrees at 11 bases. Germline assignment: CDR1 MGHDK and CDR2 SYGVNS. V shed 3 bases, J shed 4 bases, and the junction held 5 bases outside the gene matches. The CDR3 consists of 15 residues. The CDR3 coding sequence is TGTGCCAGCAGTGAGTCCGGGACTAGCGGATACGAGCAGTACTTC. Protein: CASSESGTSGYEQYF.

J is TRBJ1-2 and V is TRBV7-8, with D unclear. Trimming pared 5 bases from V and 2 bases from J, leaving 6 bases between. The CDR3 totals 12 residues. The germline V gene has CDR1 SGHVS and CDR2 FQNEAQ. The CDR3 DNA sequence: TGTGCCAGCAGCCCTGACAACTATGGCTACACCTTC. It yields the protein CASSPDNYGYTF. Using reference TRBV7-8 and TRBJ1-2 for the parts outside the CDR3, the full variable domain is GAGVSQSPRYKVAKRGQDVALRCDPISGHVSLFWYQQALGQGPEFLTYFQNEAQLDKSGLPSDRFFAERPEGSVSTLKIQRTQQEDSAVYLCASSPDNYGYTFGSGTRLTVV.

V and J are TRBV4-3 and TRBJ2-1; 9 bases match TRBD1. Germline-derived CDR1 and CDR2 are LGHNA and YSLEER. This CDR3 has 15 residues. V was clipped by 3 bases and J by 3 bases; unmatched bases: 3. The CDR3 DNA reads TGCGCCAGCAGCCACGAGGACAGGGGCTACAATGAGCAGTTCTTC. Translated, it gives CASSHEDRGYNEQFF.

This clone was seen a few times. This chain uses TRBV2 with TRBJ1-5, with D perhaps matching TRBD1 (6 bases). The V gene lost 3 bases and the J gene lost 7 bases, with 13 bases spanning the gap. This CDR3 spans 14 amino acids. CDR1 and CDR2 (germline): SNHLY, FYNNEI. The CDR3 DNA reads as TGTGCCAGCAGTGACAGGGGCCTCGGGCAGCCCCAGCATTTT. It encodes CASSDRGLGQPQHF.

In DNA, the CDR3 is TGCAGTCCTTTACCGGACTATGGCTACACCTTC. It translates to CSPLPDYGYTF. The chain has TRBV20-1 and TRBJ1-2; D not certain. The CDR3 covers 11 residues. Germline V lookup: CDR1 DFQATT, CDR2 SNEGSKA (reference sequence). V lost 8 bases to trimming and J lost 3 bases, with 10 bases between them.

This clone showed up just a few times. The chain links TRBV29-1 to TRBJ1-4; 7 bases match TRBD1. J gave up 5 bases and V 3 bases, and 6 bases lay outside the gene matches. From germline, CDR1 is SQVTM and CDR2 ANQGSEA. The CDR3 loop spans 14 amino acids. The CDR3 bases are TGCAGCGTTGAGGTTCGCAGGGGGAATGAAAAACTGTTTTTT. This codes for CSVEVRRGNEKLFF. The entire variable domain, with the rest obtained from reference TRBV29-1 and TRBJ1-4, is as follows: SAVISQKPSRDICQRGTSLTIQCQVDSQVTMMFWYRQQPGQSLTLIATANQGSEATYESGFVIDKFPISRPNLTFSTLTVSNMSPEDSSIYLCSVEVRRGNEKLFFGSGTQLSVL.